Listed below are T cell receptor beta chains from one sample, sequenced in a study of immune evolution from preneoplasia to lung adenocarcinoma. Here immunoSEQ multiplex PCR was the method, and the copy in TCRdb shows in-frame clones only, minus some. The sample includes around 6,200 clones, about three quarters of them seen just once. The sequencing input was FFPE invasive lung adenocarcinoma tissue. The receptors derive from a person aged 45 to 59 with lung adenocarcinoma. The CDR3 runs from the conserved cysteine through the conserved F or W.

>TRBV19|15|TRBJ1-1
CASSHPPGARTEAFF
>TRBV18|15|TRBJ1-1
CASSPRTGKNTEAFF
>TRBV27|15|TRBJ2-7
CASSQRGTDPYEQYF
>TRBV11-2|15|TRBJ2-7
CASSRLAGGPYEQYF
>TRBV11-2|15|TRBJ2-1
CASSLRPSMNNEQFF
>TRBV30|12|TRBJ1-2
CAWSGLDYGYTF
>TRBV7-2|13|TRBJ2-7
CASSRDFSYEQYF
>TRBV30|13|TRBJ2-1
CAWSAGGKSEQFF
>TRBV1|16|TRBJ2-7
CTSSQEGGGFTYEQYF
>TRBV28|15|TRBJ2-7
CASRNSGQSSYEQYF
>TRBV7-3|15|TRBJ2-5
CASSSGTGGGETQYF
>TRBV7-9|16|TRBJ2-5
CASSLRALAGVETQYF
>TRBV29-1|12|TRBJ2-4
CSVSGAKNIQYF
>TRBV6-4|15|TRBJ2-3
CASSDSGQGADTQYF
>TRBV7-9|17|TRBJ1-1
CASSHQTGTGMNTEAFF
>TRBV19|15|TRBJ2-1
CASSISAVPYNEQFF
>TRBV30|12|TRBJ1-3
CALDREGNTIYF
>TRBV7-2|14|TRBJ1-2
CASSARQGDYGYTF
>TRBV9|14|TRBJ1-1
CASSITGRAEKAFF
>TRBV7-9|14|TRBJ1-5
CASSLLGSNQPQHF
>TRBV30|13|TRBJ1-3
CACQNRAGNTIYF
>TRBV5-1|15|TRBJ2-5
CASSLEGLAKETQYF
>TRBV7-2|15|TRBJ2-5
CASSRGTPTGETQYF
>TRBV12-5|16|TRBJ1-2
CASGLVQGQGAGSYTF